These 25 T cell receptor beta chains were all obtained from the same sample, sequenced in a study of shared clonotypes between healthy human individuals. Terminally differentiated effector memory CD45RA+ cells were excluded by CCR7 positive selection of CD45RO-negative cells. Measured with immunoSEQ multiplex PCR; TCRdb has only the in-frame clones, and not every one. The sample yields some 2.1 million clones, roughly 94% seen once. The source material was naive CD8+ T cells sorted from blood. The receptor source for this set is a man younger than 35 in good health.

On this clone itself: Other nucleotide sequences in the sample specify the same CDR3. The chain is built from TRBV9 and TRBJ2-7; the D call may be TRBD1 or TRBD2 (5 bases each). The CDR3 is 14 amino acids. V lost 4 bases to trimming and J lost 4 bases, with 15 bases between them. Germline CDR1 and CDR2: SGDLS and YYNGEE. CDR3 region: CASSTSGTPYEQYF. The CDR3, as DNA: TGTGCCAGCAGCACATCCGGGACCCCGTACGAGCAGTACTTC.

As for this clone: This could be a read error, since a much larger clone is one nucleotide away. Other DNA sequences of this sample code for an identical CDR3. The chain couples TRBV7-9 to TRBJ1-1; D is unclear. Germline V CDR1 and CDR2: SEHNR, FQNEAQ (reference sequence). V lost 0 bases, J lost 0 bases, and 5 bases lay in between. The CDR3 covers 14 residues. CDR3 residues: CASSLAGMNTEAFF. The CDR3 DNA reads TGTGCCAGCAGCTTAGCCGGGATGAACACTGAAGCTTTCTTT.

Only a few counts were recorded for this clone. A read error is likely here: a far larger clone is one base away. The sample carries other DNA sequences with the same CDR3. The chain combines TRBV27 with TRBJ1-1, with D possibly matching TRBD1 (6 bases). V lost 2 bases to trimming and J lost 0 bases, with 7 bases between them. The length of the CDR3 is 14 residues. Germline V lookup: CDR1 MNHEY, CDR2 SMNVEV (reference sequence). The CDR3 here is CASSLGGLNTEAFF. The CDR3 nucleotides read TGTGCCAGCAGTTTAGGGGGGCTGAACACTGAAGCTTTCTTT.

The chain combines TRBV11-2 with TRBJ2-7; 8 bases line up with TRBD1. Trimming took 5 bases from V and 3 from J; bases not matched to a gene: 6. The CDR3 loop spans 14 amino acids. Looked up from germline, CDR1 is SGHAT and CDR2 is FQNNGV. The CDR3 DNA is TGTGCCAGCAGCCTTCAGACAGGGGACTACGAGCAGTACTTC. Amino acids: CASSLQTGDYEQYF.

The rearrangement links TRBV6-5 to TRBJ1-1; no firm D call. Trimming left V 4 bases short and J 4 bases short, with 10 bases between. Germline V gene lookup returns CDR1 MNHEY and CDR2 SVGAGI. The CDR3 loop spans 13 amino acids. This CDR3 is CASSWALSTEAFF. CDR3 coding DNA: TGTGCCAGCAGTTGGGCGTTGAGCACTGAAGCTTTCTTT.

This sequence joins TRBV5-6 and TRBJ1-2; D is undetermined. Germline V gene lookup returns CDR1 SGHDT and CDR2 YYEEEE. Between the trimmed V and J ends, which lost 1 base and 8 bases, there was a span of 6 bases. The CDR3 covers 11 residues. CDR3 amino acids: CASSLFEGYTF. CDR3 DNA: TGTGCCAGCAGCTTGTTTGAGGGCTACACCTTC.

The chain uses TRBV13 and TRBJ2-1; D unclear. CDR1 is PRHDT, CDR2 FYEKMQ, per germline (reference sequence). V shed 2 bases and J shed 0 bases, with 14 bases lying between them. The CDR3 runs 17 residues. CDR3 in DNA: TGTGCCAGCAGCTTACCTACAGAGGTAAGCTCCTACAATGAGCAGTTCTTC. Amino acids: CASSLPTEVSSYNEQFF.

The CDR3 DNA reads TGCGCCAGCACCCGCGACGCCGGGAGCACGAACACCGGGGAGCTGTTTTTT. This gives the protein CASTRDAGSTNTGELFF. This chain uses TRBV4-3 with TRBJ2-2, with TRBD2 as a possible D gene (6 bases). The V end was cut by 7 bases, the J end by 0 bases, with 18 bases between. This CDR3 has 17 residues. CDR1 and CDR2 (germline): LGHNA, YSLEER.

The gene calls are TRBV7-9 and TRBJ1-5; D is possibly TRBD1 (6 bases). The CDR3 is 16 amino acids. From germline, CDR1 is SEHNR and CDR2 FQNEAQ (reference sequence). Trimming pared 1 base from V and 5 bases from J, leaving 15 bases between. In DNA form, the CDR3 reads TGTGCCAGCAGCTTAGTGGGGGACAAGGGGGATCAGCCCCAGCATTTT. Amino acids: CASSLVGDKGDQPQHF.

V and J are TRBV2 and TRBJ2-3, with 10 bases aligning to TRBD2. Germline V gene lookup returns CDR1 SNHLY and CDR2 FYNNEI. Trimming took 2 bases from V and 4 from J; bases not matched to a gene: 3. There are 15 residues in the CDR3. As DNA, the CDR3 is TGTGCCAGCAGTGAACTAGCGGGAGTCCCAGATACGCAGTATTTT. Encoded protein: CASSELAGVPDTQYF.

V usage is TRBV28 and J usage is TRBJ2-7; D unclear. The CDR3 contains 15 residues. Trimming left V 3 bases short and J 0 bases short, with 12 bases between. The germline CDR1 and CDR2 sequences are MDHEN and SYDVKM. CDR3 in amino acids: CASSFPIFISYEQYF. The CDR3 DNA follows: TGTGCCAGCAGTTTCCCCATATTCATCTCCTACGAGCAGTACTTC.

The chain employs TRBV4-1 and TRBJ2-1; 10 bases are a match to TRBD2. This CDR3 region has 17 residues. The J segment lost 2 bases and the V segment lost 0 bases, leaving 4 bases of the junction unmatched. CDR1 is MGHRA, CDR2 YSYEKL, per germline. The CDR3 reads CASSQDPTSGTYNEQFF. Here the CDR3 DNA reads TGCGCCAGCAGCCAAGATCCTACTAGCGGGACCTACAATGAGCAGTTCTTC.

V is TRBV15 and J is TRBJ1-2, with 7 bases that match TRBD1. Germline CDR1 is LNHNV and CDR2 is YYDKDF (reference sequence). Trimming cost V 5 bases and J 2 bases; bases outside gene matches: 5. The length of the CDR3 is 14 residues. CDR3 in amino acids: CATSGLQGNYGYTF. CDR3 DNA: TGTGCCACCAGCGGACTACAGGGGAACTATGGCTACACCTTC.

V is TRBV7-2 and J is TRBJ2-1; D is unresolved. The CDR3 is 14 residues long. V shed 6 bases and J shed 1 base, with 10 bases lying between them. CDR1 SGHTA and CDR2 FQGNSA come from the germline V gene. The CDR3 DNA reads TGTGCCAGCAGATCGCTTTCGTCCTACAATGAGCAGTTCTTC. Translated: CASRSLSSYNEQFF.

This clone was detected only once. This chain uses TRBV7-9 with TRBJ2-7; TRBD1 is a possible D gene (6 bases). V was pared by 4 bases and J by 2 bases, with 15 bases between. Germline V CDR1 and CDR2: SEHNR, FQNEAQ (reference sequence). The CDR3 covers 15 residues. The CDR3 DNA follows: TGTGCCAGCAGCTCCGTACAGGGCACGCCCTACGAGCAGTACTTC. Its translation: CASSSVQGTPYEQYF.

The chain is built from TRBV5-1 and TRBJ1-1; D unclear. The ends were cut back, 0 bases at V and 4 bases at J, with 10 bases in the middle. This CDR3 has 14 residues. From germline, CDR1 is SGHRS and CDR2 YFSETQ. CDR3 loop: CASSLAVGFTEAFF. CDR3 nucleotides: TGCGCCAGCAGCTTGGCCGTAGGATTCACTGAAGCTTTCTTT.

J is TRBJ2-1 and V is TRBV4-3; 7 bases agree with TRBD2. Germline V gene data show CDR1 as LGHNA and CDR2 as YSLEER. V shed 0 bases and J 1 base; nucleotides not matched to a gene: 9. The CDR3 runs 18 residues. CDR3 protein: CASSQDPPTSFSYNEQFF. For the CDR3, the DNA is TGCGCCAGCAGCCAAGATCCCCCGACTAGCTTTTCCTACAATGAGCAGTTCTTC.

This clone appeared a single time. The chain recombines TRBV7-9 with TRBJ2-1; 13 bases fit TRBD2. CDR3 length: 15 amino acids. J lost 5 bases, V lost 3 bases, and 1 base had no gene match. CDR1 is SEHNR, CDR2 FQNEAQ, per germline (reference sequence). CDR3 sequence reads: CASSFGTSGDNEQFF. The CDR3 bases are TGTGCCAGCAGCTTCGGGACTAGCGGGGACAATGAGCAGTTCTTC. The full variable domain, completed using reference TRBV7-9 and TRBJ2-1, is DTGVSQNPRHKITKRGQNVTFRCDPISEHNRLYWYRQTLGQGPEFLTYFQNEAQLEKSRLLSDRFSAERPKGSFSTLEIQRTEQGDSAMYLCASSFGTSGDNEQFFGPGTRLTVL.

This sequence joins TRBV28 and TRBJ1-2, with D possibly matching TRBD1 (6 bases). Trimming took 4 bases from V and 4 from J, leaving 10 bases between them. CDR1 and CDR2 (germline): MDHEN, SYDVKM. The CDR3 is 13 amino acids. The CDR3 region has the DNA TGTGCCAGCAGTTCACAGGGTGTCTATGGCTACACCTTC. It encodes CASSSQGVYGYTF.

This clone has only one observation. The same CDR3 arises from other DNA sequences in this sample as well. The gene calls are TRBV9 and TRBJ2-7, with D hard to call. The CDR3 is 14 residues long. Germline V lookup: CDR1 SGDLS, CDR2 YYNGEE. V dropped 0 bases and J dropped 4 bases, with 11 bases sitting between them. CDR3 sequence reads: CASSVGGSNYEQYF. The CDR3 DNA reads TGTGCCAGCAGCGTAGGGGGTTCTAATTACGAGCAGTACTTC. The complete variable domain, with remaining parts taken from reference TRBV9 and TRBJ2-7, reads DSGVTQTPKHLITATGQRVTLRCSPRSGDLSVYWYQQSLDQGLQFLIQYYNGEERAKGNILERFSAQQFPDLHSELNLSSLELGDSALYFCASSVGGSNYEQYFGPGTRLTVT.

V and J are TRBV27 and TRBJ2-2; D perhaps matches TRBD1 (5 bases). CDR3 length: 14 amino acids. Germline loops: CDR1 MNHEY, CDR2 SMNVEV (reference sequence). Trimming left V 8 bases short and J 6 bases short, with 16 bases between. CDR3 amino acids: CASGPGPQAGELFF. The CDR3 bases are TGTGCCAGCGGCCCAGGGCCCCAGGCCGGGGAGCTGTTTTTT.

The chain carries TRBV6-1 and TRBJ1-6; no definite D call. The germline V gene encodes CDR1 MNHNS and CDR2 SASEGT. CDR3 length: 17 residues. Trimming left V 0 bases short and J 7 bases short, with 16 bases between. The CDR3 sequence is CASSEAVLGGRNSPLHF. Written as DNA, the CDR3 is TGTGCCAGCAGTGAAGCGGTTCTAGGCGGCAGAAATTCACCCCTCCACTTT.

The chain recombines TRBV15 with TRBJ2-3; maybe TRBD1 (7 bases). Trimming removed 1 base from V and 1 base from J, with 15 bases in between. This CDR3 is built from 17 residues. Looked up from germline, CDR1 is LNHNV and CDR2 is YYDKDF (reference sequence). This CDR3 is CATSRATGVAGTDTQYF. The CDR3 DNA follows: TGTGCCACCAGCAGAGCCACAGGGGTAGCGGGCACAGATACGCAGTATTTT.

The chain combines TRBV6-1 with TRBJ2-1; D is possibly TRBD2 (6 bases). CDR3 length: 15 residues. The V and J ends lost 7 bases and 0 bases respectively, with 13 bases between them. Germline assignment: CDR1 MNHNS and CDR2 SASEGT. In nucleotides, the CDR3 is TGTGCCAGCAAAGCGGGCCAAAGCTCCTACAATGAGCAGTTCTTC. Its protein is CASKAGQSSYNEQFF.

The chain has TRBV11-2 and TRBJ2-1; TRBD1 or TRBD2 may be the D gene (5 bases each). V was trimmed by 1 base and J by 15 bases, leaving 22 bases between them. This CDR3 is 15 amino acids long. Germline V gene lookup returns CDR1 SGHAT and CDR2 FQNNGV. As DNA, the CDR3 is TGTGCCAGCAGCTTAGGGACACTAGTGCTGGACCAGCCGTTCTTC. Protein sequence: CASSLGTLVLDQPFF.